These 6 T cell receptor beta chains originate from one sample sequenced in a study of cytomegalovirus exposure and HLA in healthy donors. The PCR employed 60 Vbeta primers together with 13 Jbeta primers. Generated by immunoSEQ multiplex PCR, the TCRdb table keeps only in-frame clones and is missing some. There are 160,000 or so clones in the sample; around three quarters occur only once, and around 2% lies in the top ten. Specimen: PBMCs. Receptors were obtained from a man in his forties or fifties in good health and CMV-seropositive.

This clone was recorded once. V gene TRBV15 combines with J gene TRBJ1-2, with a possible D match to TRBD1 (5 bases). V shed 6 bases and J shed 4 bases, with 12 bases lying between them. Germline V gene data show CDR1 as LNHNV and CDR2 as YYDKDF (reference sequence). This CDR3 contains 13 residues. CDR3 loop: CATSVDSLYGYTF. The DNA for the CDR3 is TGTGCCACCAGTGTAGACAGCCTCTATGGCTACACCTTC.

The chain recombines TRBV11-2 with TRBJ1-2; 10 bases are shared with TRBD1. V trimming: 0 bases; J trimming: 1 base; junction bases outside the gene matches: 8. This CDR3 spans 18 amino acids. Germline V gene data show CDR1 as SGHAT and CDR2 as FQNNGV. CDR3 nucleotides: TGTGCCAGCAGCTTAGATGGGGGACAGGGGACTCTTAACTATGGCTACACCTTC. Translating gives CASSLDGGQGTLNYGYTF.

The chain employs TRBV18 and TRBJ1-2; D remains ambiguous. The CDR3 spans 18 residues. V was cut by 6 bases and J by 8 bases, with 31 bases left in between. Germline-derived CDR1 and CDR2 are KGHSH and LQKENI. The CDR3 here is CASSKPMGRVSPLSGYTF. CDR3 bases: TGTGCCAGCTCTAAACCGATGGGGAGGGTGAGTCCCTTAAGCGGCTACACCTTC.

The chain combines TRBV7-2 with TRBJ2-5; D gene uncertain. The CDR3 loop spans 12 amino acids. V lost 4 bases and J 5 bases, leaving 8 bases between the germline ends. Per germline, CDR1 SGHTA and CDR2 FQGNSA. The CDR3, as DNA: TGTGCCAGCAGCTCCCCCCCGGAGACCCAGTACTTC. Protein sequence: CASSSPPETQYF.

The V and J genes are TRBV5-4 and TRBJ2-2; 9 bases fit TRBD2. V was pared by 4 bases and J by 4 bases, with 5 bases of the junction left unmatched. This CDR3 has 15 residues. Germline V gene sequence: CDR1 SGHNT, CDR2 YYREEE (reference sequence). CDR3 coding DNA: TGTGCCAGCAGCGCGGGGGGGCCCGGCACCGGGGAGCTGTTTTTT. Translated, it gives CASSAGGPGTGELFF. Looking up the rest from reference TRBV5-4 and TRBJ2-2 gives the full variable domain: ETGVTQSPTHLIKTRGQQVTLRCSSQSGHNTVSWYQQALGQGPQFIFQYYREEENGRGNFPPRFSGLQFPNYSSELNVNALELDDSALYLCASSAGGPGTGELFFGEGSRLTVL.

The CDR3 DNA sequence: TGTGCCAGCACTTCCAGGAGAGACAGGGAAGCCAAAAACATTCAGTACTTC. Encoded protein: CASTSRRDREAKNIQYF. The chain uses TRBV6-7 and TRBJ2-4, with 7 bases that match TRBD1. TRBV6-7 is an ORF, with its function uncertain. CDR3 length: 17 residues. Trimming cost V 7 bases and J 0 bases; bases outside gene matches: 12.